This paragraph covers one T cell receptor beta chain sequence. Its target is unknown. TCRdb passed the 5' RACE reads through MiXCR, listing each CDR3 protein once. The sample records 270,000 or so distinct CDR3 sequences, 16% being singletons. The data were taken from a study of T-cell memory formation after mild COVID-19. Study-wide results and limits: A balance of CD4 and CD8 characterized clones contracting day 15 to 85, whereas later expanders leaned CD4+.

V dropped 4 bases and J dropped 2 bases, with 8 bases sitting between them. Germline loops: CDR1 LGHNA, CDR2 YSLEER. There are 14 residues in the CDR3. The chain uses TRBV4-3 and TRBJ1-4; unclear D gene. The sequencing sample was made of PBMCs or a T cell subset sorted from them (not recorded which). The TCR originated in a man younger than 30 who had mild COVID-19 (a few samples of this study predate the infection). Cell type and time point are not known. CDR3 nucleotides: TGCGCCAGCAGCCCGCGTGTGACTAATGAAAAACTGTTTTTT. Residues: CASSPRVTNEKLFF.